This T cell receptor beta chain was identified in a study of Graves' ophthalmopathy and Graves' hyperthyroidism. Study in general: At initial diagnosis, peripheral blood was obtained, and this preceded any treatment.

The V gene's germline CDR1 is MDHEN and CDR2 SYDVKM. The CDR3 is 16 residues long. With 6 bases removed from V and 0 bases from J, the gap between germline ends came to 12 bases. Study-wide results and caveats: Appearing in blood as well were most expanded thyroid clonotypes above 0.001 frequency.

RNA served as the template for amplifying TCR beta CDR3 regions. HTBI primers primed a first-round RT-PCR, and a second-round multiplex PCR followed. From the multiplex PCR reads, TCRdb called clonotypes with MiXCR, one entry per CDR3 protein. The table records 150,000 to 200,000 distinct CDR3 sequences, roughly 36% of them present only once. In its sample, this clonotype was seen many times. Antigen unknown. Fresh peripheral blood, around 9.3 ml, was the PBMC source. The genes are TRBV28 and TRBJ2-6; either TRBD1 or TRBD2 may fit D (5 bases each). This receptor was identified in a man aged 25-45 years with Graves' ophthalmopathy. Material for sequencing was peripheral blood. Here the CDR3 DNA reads TGTGCCAGCAGGCCCGGGGCAAGCTCTGGGGCCAACGTCCTGACTTTC. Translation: CASRPGASSGANVLTF.